Listed below are T cell receptor beta chains from one sample, sequenced in a study of T cell responses to AZD1222 COVID-19 vaccine. Using immunoSEQ multiplex PCR, the repertoire was profiled, and TCRdb retains in-frame clones only, with some absent. Counted here are 90,000 to 150,000 clones, roughly 87% occurring once; the ten biggest clones make up just under 10%. Source: peripheral blood, taken on day 0 of AZD1222 vaccination. The origin of the receptors is an adult in good health. The CDR3 runs from the conserved cysteine through the conserved F or W. Fields, in order: CDR3 DNA, CDR3 protein, J gene, V gene, D gene, clone size. D genes are given only for firm matches. Clone size is shown for a subset of rows, as once, few, many or a class of expanded clone.

DNA: TGTGCCAGCAGCCAACTCAGATGGGTAGACAATGAGCAGTTCTTC
CDR3: CASSQLRWVDNEQFF
J: TRBJ2-1
V: TRBV14
D: NA
size: NA

DNA: TGTGCCAGTAGTATGGATAGGGGAGCCTACGAGCAGTACTTC
CDR3: CASSMDRGAYEQYF
J: TRBJ2-7
V: TRBV19
D: NA
size: few

DNA: TGTGCCAGCAGCTTAGCCGCGACAGGGGGCGGGGAGCTGTTTTTT
CDR3: CASSLAATGGGELFF
J: TRBJ2-2
V: TRBV11-2
D: TRBD1
size: few

DNA: TGTGCCAGCAGCCTTGGACTAGCGGGGAGCTCCTACAATGAGCAGTTCTTC
CDR3: CASSLGLAGSSYNEQFF
J: TRBJ2-1
V: TRBV4-2
D: TRBD2
size: NA

DNA: TGTGCCAGCAGCCACAAAGACACGGGATTGGGCCGCAATGAGCAGTTCTTC
CDR3: CASSHKDTGLGRNEQFF
J: TRBJ2-1
V: TRBV2
D: NA
size: once

DNA: TGTTCATCTTCAGACGGACTAGGGTTTGGTGAGCAGTTCTTC
CDR3: CSSSDGLGFGEQFF
J: TRBJ2-1
V: TRBV19
D: TRBD2
size: NA

DNA: TGTGCCAGCAGCTTAGGAACAGGGGAGAATCAGCCCCAGCATTTT
CDR3: CASSLGTGENQPQHF
J: TRBJ1-5
V: TRBV7-9
D: TRBD1
size: once

DNA: TGTGCCAGCAGACAGACTAGCGGGACGGGCAATGAGCAGTTCTTC
CDR3: CASRQTSGTGNEQFF
J: TRBJ2-1
V: TRBV6-5
D: TRBD2
size: once

DNA: TGTGCCAGCTCACCACAGGGTAGCAATCAGCCCCAGCATTTT
CDR3: CASSPQGSNQPQHF
J: TRBJ1-5
V: TRBV18
D: NA
size: NA

DNA: TGTGCCAGCTCCCCGGGGGTAAGGGGTAATAAGCCCCAGCATTTT
CDR3: CASSPGVRGNKPQHF
J: TRBJ1-5
V: TRBV2
D: NA
size: NA

DNA: TGTGCCAGCAGTGAAGGACAGGGGGGCCCAACTAATGAAAAACTGTTTTTT
CDR3: CASSEGQGGPTNEKLFF
J: TRBJ1-4
V: TRBV2
D: TRBD1
size: NA

DNA: TGTGCCAGCAGCCGTCCGGGGGTTGGAAACACCATATATTTT
CDR3: CASSRPGVGNTIYF
J: TRBJ1-3
V: TRBV6-5
D: NA
size: NA

DNA: TGCGCCAGCAAGGAGACAGGGGGAGAGACCCAGTACTTC
CDR3: CASKETGGETQYF
J: TRBJ2-5
V: TRBV5-1
D: TRBD1
size: once

DNA: TGTGCCAGCAGTTTAGGAGCACAGGGTATCTATGGCTACACCTTC
CDR3: CASSLGAQGIYGYTF
J: TRBJ1-2
V: TRBV27
D: NA
size: once

DNA: TGTGCCAGCAGCCCCAATTTCAATCAGCCCCAGCATTTT
CDR3: CASSPNFNQPQHF
J: TRBJ1-5
V: TRBV6-5
D: NA
size: NA

DNA: TGTGCCAGCAGCGTAGATAAGTGGGGGGAGCTGTTTTTT
CDR3: CASSVDKWGELFF
J: TRBJ2-2
V: TRBV9
D: NA
size: NA

DNA: TGCAGTGCTAGTCTTAGCGGGGTCAATGAGCAGTTCTTC
CDR3: CSASLSGVNEQFF
J: TRBJ2-1
V: TRBV20-1
D: TRBD2
size: NA

DNA: TGTGCCAGCAGCTTAGGGGAAGTGTGGCAAGAGACCCAGTACTTC
CDR3: CASSLGEVWQETQYF
J: TRBJ2-5
V: TRBV11-2
D: NA
size: once

DNA: TGCAGTGCTAGTCAGACAGGGGGTGGTTCGGGCTACACCTTC
CDR3: CSASQTGGGSGYTF
J: TRBJ1-2
V: TRBV20-1
D: TRBD1
size: NA

DNA: TGTGCCAGCAGCTCCGTGGGGGGGACTAGCGGGAGGTCACAGTTCTTC
CDR3: CASSSVGGTSGRSQFF
J: TRBJ2-1
V: TRBV11-2
D: TRBD2
size: NA